One and the same sample provided the 6 T cell receptor beta chains below, sequenced in a study of blood T cell repertoires in COVID-19. The table came from immunoSEQ multiplex PCR; TCRdb's copy has only in-frame clones and leaves some out. This sample has under 150,000 clones, with 85% found just once. Sequencing used peripheral blood. Receptor source: a human donor in a cohort sampled during active COVID-19.

The V and J genes are TRBV7-8 and TRBJ2-7, with D perhaps matching TRBD2 (5 bases). CDR3 length: 14 amino acids. Per germline, CDR1 SGHVS and CDR2 FQNEAQ. V was clipped by 3 bases and J by 7 bases, with 16 bases between them. The CDR3 loop is CASSFNRGTTEQYF. In DNA form, the CDR3 reads TGTGCCAGCAGCTTTAATCGGGGTACGACGGAGCAGTACTTC.

The V and J genes are TRBV5-5 and TRBJ1-6, with no clear D. Trimming pared 4 bases from V and 0 bases from J, leaving 11 bases between. CDR1 SGHKS and CDR2 YYEKEE come from the germline V gene (reference sequence). The CDR3 contains 16 residues. The CDR3 protein is CASSTGQSSYNSPLHF. The CDR3 nucleotides are TGTGCCAGCAGCACCGGTCAAAGCTCCTATAATTCACCCCTCCACTTT.

The V gene is TRBV6-5, the J gene TRBJ1-5; D is undetermined. Trimming left V 5 bases short and J 6 bases short, with 8 bases between. CDR3 length: 12 amino acids. The germline V gene has CDR1 MNHEY and CDR2 SVGAGI. CDR3 amino acids: CASSPRGQPQHF. DNA of the CDR3: TGTGCCAGCAGTCCACGGGGTCAGCCCCAGCATTTT.

This clone was observed a single time. The chain couples TRBV6-2 or TRBV6-3 to TRBJ2-7; unclear D gene. The germline gives CDR1 MNHEY, CDR2 SVGEGT. The ends were cut back, 4 bases at V and 4 bases at J, with 11 bases in the middle. The CDR3 covers 13 residues. The CDR3 region has the DNA TGTGCCAGCAGTTGGTCTCCCGGGTACGAGCAGTACTTC. It encodes CASSWSPGYEQYF.

The chain combines TRBV12-5 with TRBJ2-7; tentative D call: TRBD1 (6 bases). V lost 5 bases and J lost 0, with 11 bases in between. The CDR3 totals 14 residues. Germline assignment: CDR1 LGHNT and CDR2 FRNRAP. In DNA, the CDR3 is TGTGCTAGTGGTGCCACAGGGAACTCCTACGAGCAGTACTTC. The encoded protein is CASGATGNSYEQYF. Full variable domain (missing parts from reference TRBV12-5 and TRBJ2-7): DARVTQTPRHKVTEMGQEVTMRCQPILGHNTVFWYRQTMMQGLELLAYFRNRAPLDDSGMPKDRFSAEMPDATLATLKIQPSEPRDSAVYFCASGATGNSYEQYFGPGTRLTVT.

The genes are TRBV11-1 and TRBJ2-7; D is possibly TRBD2 (5 bases). V was cut by 0 bases and J by 3 bases, with 12 bases left in between. Germline lookup yields CDR1 SGHAT and CDR2 FQDESV (reference sequence). This CDR3 has 15 residues. CDR3 sequence reads: CASSLARGLSYEQYF. As DNA, the CDR3 is TGTGCCAGCAGCTTAGCGAGAGGACTGAGCTACGAGCAGTACTTC.